This T cell receptor beta chain is from a study of siplizumab effects on memory and regulatory T cells. With regard to this clone: The antigen is not known.

Whole-study findings and limits: Suppressive capability of dividing Tregs from siplizumab cultures went unverified. Only a minor fraction of alloreactive clones mapped to unstimulated subsets.

Sequencing was performed with immunoSEQ multiplex PCR; in TCRdb, only in-frame clones are kept and a portion is missing. Found here are 55,000 to 70,000 clones, approximately 95% of them singletons; the top ten hold 30% to 40%. In germline, CDR1 is WNHNN, CDR2 SYGVQD (reference sequence). This CDR3 has 12 amino acids. Trimming shortened V by 2 bases and J by 4 bases, and 6 bases separated the two germline ends. The sequence derives from a human donor in good health. The chain links TRBV10-1 to TRBJ2-7, with no clear D. Input material: CD8+ T cells sorted from blood. CDR3 coding DNA: TGCGCCAGCAGTGAGAATGAGTACGAGCAGTACTTC. Translation: CASSENEYEQYF.